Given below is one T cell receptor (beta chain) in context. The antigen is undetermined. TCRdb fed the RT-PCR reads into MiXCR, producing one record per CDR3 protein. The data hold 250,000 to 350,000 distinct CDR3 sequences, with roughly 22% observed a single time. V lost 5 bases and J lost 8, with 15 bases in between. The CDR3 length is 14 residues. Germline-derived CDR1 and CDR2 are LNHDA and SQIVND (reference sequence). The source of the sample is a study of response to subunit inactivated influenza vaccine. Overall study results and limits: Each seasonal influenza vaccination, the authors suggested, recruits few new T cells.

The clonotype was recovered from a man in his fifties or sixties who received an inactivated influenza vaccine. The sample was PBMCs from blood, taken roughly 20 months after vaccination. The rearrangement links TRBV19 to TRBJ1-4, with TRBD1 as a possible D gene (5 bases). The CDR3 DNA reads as TGTGCCAGTAGTCCCGAAGGCGGACAAGAAAAACTGTTTTTT. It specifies CASSPEGGQEKLFF.